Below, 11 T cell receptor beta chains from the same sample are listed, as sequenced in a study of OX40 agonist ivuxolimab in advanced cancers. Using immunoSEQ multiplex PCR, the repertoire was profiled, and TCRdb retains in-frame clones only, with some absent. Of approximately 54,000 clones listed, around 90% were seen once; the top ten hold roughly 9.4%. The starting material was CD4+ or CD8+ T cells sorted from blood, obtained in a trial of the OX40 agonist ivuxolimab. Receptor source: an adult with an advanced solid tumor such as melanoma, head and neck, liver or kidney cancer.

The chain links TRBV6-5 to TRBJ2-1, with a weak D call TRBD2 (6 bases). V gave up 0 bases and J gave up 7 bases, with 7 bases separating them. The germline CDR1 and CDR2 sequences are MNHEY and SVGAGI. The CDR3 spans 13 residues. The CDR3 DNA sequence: TGTGCCAGCAGTTACTCGGGACTTAATGAGCAGTTCTTC. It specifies CASSYSGLNEQFF.

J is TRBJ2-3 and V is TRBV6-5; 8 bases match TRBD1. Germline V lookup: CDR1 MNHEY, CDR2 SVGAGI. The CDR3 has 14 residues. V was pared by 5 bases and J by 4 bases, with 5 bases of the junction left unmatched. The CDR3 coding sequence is TGTGCCAGCAGTGCCCCAGGGGGCGCAGATACGCAGTATTTT. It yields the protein CASSAPGGADTQYF.

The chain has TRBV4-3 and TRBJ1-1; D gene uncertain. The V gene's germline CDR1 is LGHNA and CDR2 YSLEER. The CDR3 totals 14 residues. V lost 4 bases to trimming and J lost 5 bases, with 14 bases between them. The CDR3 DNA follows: TGCGCCAGCAGCCCATCCCCGATAGGGACTGAAGCTTTCTTT. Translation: CASSPSPIGTEAFF.

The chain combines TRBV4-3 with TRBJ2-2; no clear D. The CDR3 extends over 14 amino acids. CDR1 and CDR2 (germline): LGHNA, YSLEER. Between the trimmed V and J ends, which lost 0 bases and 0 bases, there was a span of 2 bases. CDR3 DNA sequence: TGCGCCAGCAGCCAAGACCCGAACACCGGGGAGCTGTTTTTT. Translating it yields CASSQDPNTGELFF.

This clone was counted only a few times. Here the CDR3 reads CASSDDSGSLYEQYF. DNA of the CDR3: TGTGCCAGCAGCGATGATAGCGGGAGTTTATACGAGCAGTACTTC. The chain couples TRBV6-1 to TRBJ2-7, with 9 bases lining up with TRBD2. With V trimmed by 6 bases and J by 4 bases, 10 bases remained unmatched. Germline CDR1 reads MNHNS; CDR2 reads SASEGT. This CDR3 spans 15 amino acids.

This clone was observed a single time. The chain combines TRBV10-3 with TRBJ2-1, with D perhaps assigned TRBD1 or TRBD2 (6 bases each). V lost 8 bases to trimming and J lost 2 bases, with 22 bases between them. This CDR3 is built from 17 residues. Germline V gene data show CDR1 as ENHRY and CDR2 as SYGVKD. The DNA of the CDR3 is TGTGCCATCCGAGCCAGTGAACAGGGAGGCCCCTACAATGAGCAGTTCTTC. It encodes CAIRASEQGGPYNEQFF.

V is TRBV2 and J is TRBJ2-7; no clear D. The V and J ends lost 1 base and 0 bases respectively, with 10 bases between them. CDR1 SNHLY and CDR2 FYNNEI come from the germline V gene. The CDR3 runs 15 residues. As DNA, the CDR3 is TGTGCCAGCAGTGAAGATACACCGAGCTCCTACGAGCAGTACTTC. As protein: CASSEDTPSSYEQYF.

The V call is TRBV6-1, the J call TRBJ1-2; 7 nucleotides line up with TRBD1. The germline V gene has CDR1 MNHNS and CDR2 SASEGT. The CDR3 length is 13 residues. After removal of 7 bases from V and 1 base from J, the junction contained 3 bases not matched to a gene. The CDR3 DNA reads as TGTGCCAGCATGGGACAGTTTAACTATGGCTACACCTTC. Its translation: CASMGQFNYGYTF.

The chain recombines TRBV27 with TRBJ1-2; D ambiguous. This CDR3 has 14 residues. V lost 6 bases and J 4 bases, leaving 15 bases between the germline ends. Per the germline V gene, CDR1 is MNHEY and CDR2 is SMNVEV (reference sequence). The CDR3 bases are TGTGCCAGCAGACTGGACGTTGTTAGCTATGGCTACACCTTC. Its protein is CASRLDVVSYGYTF.

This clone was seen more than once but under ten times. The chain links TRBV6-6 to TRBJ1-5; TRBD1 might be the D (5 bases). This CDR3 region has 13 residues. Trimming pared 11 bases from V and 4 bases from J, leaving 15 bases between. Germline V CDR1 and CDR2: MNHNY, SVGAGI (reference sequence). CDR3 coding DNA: TGTGCCGCGGGGCTGGGGTGGAATCAGCCCCAGCATTTT. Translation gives CAAGLGWNQPQHF.

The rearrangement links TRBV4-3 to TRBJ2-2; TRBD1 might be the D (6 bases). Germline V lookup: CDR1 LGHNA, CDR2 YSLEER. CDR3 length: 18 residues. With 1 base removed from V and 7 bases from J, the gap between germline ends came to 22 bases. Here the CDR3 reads CASSQGLGDILPGGELFF. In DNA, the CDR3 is TGCGCCAGCAGCCAAGGTCTCGGGGACATACTCCCGGGCGGGGAGCTGTTTTTT.